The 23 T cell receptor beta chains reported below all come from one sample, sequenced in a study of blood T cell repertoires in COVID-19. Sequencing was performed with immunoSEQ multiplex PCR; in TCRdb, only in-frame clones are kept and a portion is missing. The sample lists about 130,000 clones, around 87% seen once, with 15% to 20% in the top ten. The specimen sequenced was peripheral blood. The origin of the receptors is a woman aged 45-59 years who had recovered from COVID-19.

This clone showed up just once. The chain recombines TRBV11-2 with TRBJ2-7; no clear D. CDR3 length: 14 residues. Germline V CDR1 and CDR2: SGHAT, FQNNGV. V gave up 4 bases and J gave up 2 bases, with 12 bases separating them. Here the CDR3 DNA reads TGTGCCAGCAGCTCAAATAAGCGAACCTACGAGCAGTACTTC. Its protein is CASSSNKRTYEQYF. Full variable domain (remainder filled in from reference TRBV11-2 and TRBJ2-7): EAGVAQSPRYKIIEKRQSVAFWCNPISGHATLYWYQQILGQGPKLLIQFQNNGVVDDSQLPKDRFSAERLKGVDSTLKIQPAKLEDSAVYLCASSSNKRTYEQYFGPGTRLTVT.

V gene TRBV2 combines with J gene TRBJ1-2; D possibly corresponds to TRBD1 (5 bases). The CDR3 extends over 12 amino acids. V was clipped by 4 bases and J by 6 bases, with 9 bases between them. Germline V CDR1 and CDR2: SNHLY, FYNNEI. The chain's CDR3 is CASSGGTHGYTF. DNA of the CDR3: TGTGCCAGCAGTGGCGGGACTCATGGCTACACCTTC. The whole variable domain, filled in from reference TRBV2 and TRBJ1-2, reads EPEVTQTPSHQVTQMGQEVILRCVPISNHLYFYWYRQILGQKVEFLVSFYNNEISEKSEIFDDQFSVERPDGSNFTLKIRSTKLEDSAMYFCASSGGTHGYTFGSGTRLTVV.

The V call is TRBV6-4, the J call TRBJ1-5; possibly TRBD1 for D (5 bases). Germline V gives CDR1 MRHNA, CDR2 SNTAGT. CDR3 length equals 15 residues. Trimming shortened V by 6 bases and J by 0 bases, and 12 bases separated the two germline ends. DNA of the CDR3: TGTGCCAGCAGGCGGGACTCCTATAGCAATCAGCCCCAGCATTTT. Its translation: CASRRDSYSNQPQHF.

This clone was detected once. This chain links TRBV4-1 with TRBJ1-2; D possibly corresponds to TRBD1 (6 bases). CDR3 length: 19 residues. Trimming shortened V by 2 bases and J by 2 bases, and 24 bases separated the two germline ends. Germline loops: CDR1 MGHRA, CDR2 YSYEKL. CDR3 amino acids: CASSQYLVSGGVPNYGYTF. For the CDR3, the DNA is TGCGCCAGCAGCCAATATTTAGTTTCGGGGGGCGTCCCAAACTATGGCTACACCTTC.

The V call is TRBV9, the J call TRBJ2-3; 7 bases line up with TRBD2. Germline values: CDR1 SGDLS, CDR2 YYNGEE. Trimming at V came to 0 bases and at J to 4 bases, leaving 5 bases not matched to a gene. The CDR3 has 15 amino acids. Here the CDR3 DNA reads TGTGCCAGCAGCGTAGATAGCGGGCGCTCAGATACGCAGTATTTT. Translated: CASSVDSGRSDTQYF.

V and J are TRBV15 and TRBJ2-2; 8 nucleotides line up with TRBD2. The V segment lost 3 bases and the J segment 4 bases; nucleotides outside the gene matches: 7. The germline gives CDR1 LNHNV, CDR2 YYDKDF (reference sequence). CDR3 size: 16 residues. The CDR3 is CATSSLLAALTGELFF. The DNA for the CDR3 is TGTGCCACCAGCAGTCTACTAGCGGCGCTCACCGGGGAGCTGTTTTTT.

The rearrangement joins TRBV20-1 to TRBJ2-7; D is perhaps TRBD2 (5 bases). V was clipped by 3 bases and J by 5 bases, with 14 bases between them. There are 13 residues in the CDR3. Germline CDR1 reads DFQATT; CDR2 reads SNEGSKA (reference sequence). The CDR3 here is CSASSARADEQYF. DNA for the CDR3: TGCAGTGCTAGTTCGGCGCGGGCCGACGAGCAGTACTTC.

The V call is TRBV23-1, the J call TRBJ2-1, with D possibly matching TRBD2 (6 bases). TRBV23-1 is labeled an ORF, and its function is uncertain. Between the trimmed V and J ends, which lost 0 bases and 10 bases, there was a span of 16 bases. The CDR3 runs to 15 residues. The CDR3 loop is CASSQSRLAPLEQFF. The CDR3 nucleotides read TGCGCCAGCAGTCAATCGAGGCTAGCGCCCTTGGAGCAGTTCTTC.

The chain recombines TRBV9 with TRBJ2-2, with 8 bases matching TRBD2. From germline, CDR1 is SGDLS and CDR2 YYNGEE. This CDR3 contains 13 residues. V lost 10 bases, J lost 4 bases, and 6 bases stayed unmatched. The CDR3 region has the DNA TGTGCCTCCGGGACTAGAAGCACCGGGGAGCTGTTTTTT. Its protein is CASGTRSTGELFF.

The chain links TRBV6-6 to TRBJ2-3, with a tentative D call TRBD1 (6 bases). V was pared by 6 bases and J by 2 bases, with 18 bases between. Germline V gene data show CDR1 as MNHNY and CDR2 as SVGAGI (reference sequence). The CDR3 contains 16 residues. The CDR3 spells CASRGSWTATTDTQYF. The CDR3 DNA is TGTGCCAGCAGGGGATCCTGGACAGCAACCACAGATACGCAGTATTTT.

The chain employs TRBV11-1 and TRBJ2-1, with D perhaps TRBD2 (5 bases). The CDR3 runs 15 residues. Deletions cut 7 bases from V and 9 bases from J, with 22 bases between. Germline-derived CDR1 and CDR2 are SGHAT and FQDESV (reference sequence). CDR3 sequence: CASTRTTSTRGEQFF. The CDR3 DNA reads TGTGCCAGCACTCGAACCACTTCTACCCGGGGTGAGCAGTTCTTC.

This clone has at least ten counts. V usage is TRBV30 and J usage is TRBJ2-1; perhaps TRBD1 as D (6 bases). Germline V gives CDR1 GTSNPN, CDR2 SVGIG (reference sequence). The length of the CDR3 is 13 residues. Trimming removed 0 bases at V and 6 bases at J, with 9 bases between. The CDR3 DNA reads TGTGCCTGGAGTGTAGGGACACCCAATGAGCAGTTCTTC. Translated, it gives CAWSVGTPNEQFF. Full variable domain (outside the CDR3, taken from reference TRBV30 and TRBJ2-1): SQTIHQWPATLVQPVGSPLSLECTVEGTSNPNLYWYRQAAGRGLQLLFYSVGIGQISSEVPQNLSASRPQDRQFILSSKKLLLSDSGFYLCAWSVGTPNEQFFGPGTRLTVL.

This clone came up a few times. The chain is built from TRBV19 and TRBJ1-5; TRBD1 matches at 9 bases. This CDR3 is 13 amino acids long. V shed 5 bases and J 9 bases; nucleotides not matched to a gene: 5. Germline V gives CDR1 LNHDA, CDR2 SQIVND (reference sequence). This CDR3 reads CASSVGQGRPQHF. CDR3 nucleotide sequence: TGTGCCAGTAGTGTTGGACAGGGGAGGCCCCAGCATTTT.

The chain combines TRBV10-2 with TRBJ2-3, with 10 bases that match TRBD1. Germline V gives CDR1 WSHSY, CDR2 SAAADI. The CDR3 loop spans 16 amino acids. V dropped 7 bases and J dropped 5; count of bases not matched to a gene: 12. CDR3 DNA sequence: TGCGCCAGCAACAACCGGGACAGGGGCTTTGGAGATACGCAGTATTTT. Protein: CASNNRDRGFGDTQYF.

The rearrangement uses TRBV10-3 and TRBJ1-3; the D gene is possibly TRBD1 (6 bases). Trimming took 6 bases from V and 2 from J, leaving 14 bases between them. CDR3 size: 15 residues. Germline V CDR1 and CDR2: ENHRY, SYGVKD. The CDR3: CAIRPQGNTGNTIYF. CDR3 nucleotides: TGTGCCATCAGGCCACAGGGAAATACTGGAAACACCATATATTTT.

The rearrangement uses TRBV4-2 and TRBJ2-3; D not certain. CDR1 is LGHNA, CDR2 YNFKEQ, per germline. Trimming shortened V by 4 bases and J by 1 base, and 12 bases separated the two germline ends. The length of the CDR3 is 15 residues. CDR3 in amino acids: CASSPRSRGTDTQYF. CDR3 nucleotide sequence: TGTGCCAGCAGCCCTAGGAGTCGGGGCACAGATACGCAGTATTTT.

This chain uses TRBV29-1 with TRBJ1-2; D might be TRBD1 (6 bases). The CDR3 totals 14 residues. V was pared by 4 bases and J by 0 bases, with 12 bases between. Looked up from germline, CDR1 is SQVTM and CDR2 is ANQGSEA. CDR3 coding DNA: TGCAGCGTTGTCCAGGGGCAACCTAACTATGGCTACACCTTC. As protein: CSVVQGQPNYGYTF. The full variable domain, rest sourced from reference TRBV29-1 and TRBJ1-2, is SAVISQKPSRDICQRGTSLTIQCQVDSQVTMMFWYRQQPGQSLTLIATANQGSEATYESGFVIDKFPISRPNLTFSTLTVSNMSPEDSSIYLCSVVQGQPNYGYTFGSGTRLTVV.

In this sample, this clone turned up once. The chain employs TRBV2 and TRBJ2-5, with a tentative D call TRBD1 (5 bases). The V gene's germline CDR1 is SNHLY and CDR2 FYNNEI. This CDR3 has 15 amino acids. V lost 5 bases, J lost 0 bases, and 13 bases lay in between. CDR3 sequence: CASSLGQGYQETQYF. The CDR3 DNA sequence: TGTGCCAGCAGTCTAGGGCAGGGTTACCAAGAGACCCAGTACTTC.

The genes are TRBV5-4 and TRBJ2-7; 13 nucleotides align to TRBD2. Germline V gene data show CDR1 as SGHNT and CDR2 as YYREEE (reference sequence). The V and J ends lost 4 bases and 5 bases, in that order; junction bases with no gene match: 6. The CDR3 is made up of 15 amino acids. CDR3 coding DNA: TGTGCCAGCAGCCGACTAGCGGGGGGCGGCGACGAGCAGTACTTC. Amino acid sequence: CASSRLAGGGDEQYF.

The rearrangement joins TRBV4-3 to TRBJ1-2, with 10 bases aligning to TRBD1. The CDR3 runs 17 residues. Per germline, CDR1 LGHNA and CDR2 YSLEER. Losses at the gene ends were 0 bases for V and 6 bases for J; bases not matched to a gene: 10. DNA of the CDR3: TGCGCCAGCAGCCAAGACCGGGGGACAGGGGCCATCAATGGCTACACCTTC. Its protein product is CASSQDRGTGAINGYTF.

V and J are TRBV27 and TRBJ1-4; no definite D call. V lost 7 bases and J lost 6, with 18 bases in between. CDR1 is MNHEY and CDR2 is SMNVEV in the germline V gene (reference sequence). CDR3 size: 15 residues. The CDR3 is CASTTAGQRDEKLFF. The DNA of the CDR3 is TGTGCCAGCACCACGGCCGGGCAGAGGGATGAAAAACTGTTTTTT.

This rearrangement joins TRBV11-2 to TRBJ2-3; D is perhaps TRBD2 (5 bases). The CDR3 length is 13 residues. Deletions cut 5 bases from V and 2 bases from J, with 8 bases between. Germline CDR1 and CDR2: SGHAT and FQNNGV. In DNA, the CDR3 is TGTGCCAGCAGCCCGGACTCCACAGATACGCAGTATTTT. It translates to CASSPDSTDTQYF.

The DNA for the CDR3 is TGCGCCAGCAGCCCAGGGACAGGGGCTAGAGAAGCTTTCTTT. This gives the protein CASSPGTGAREAFF. This chain uses TRBV5-1 with TRBJ1-1, with TRBD1 matching 10 bases. The CDR3 is 14 residues long. The germline V gene encodes CDR1 SGHRS and CDR2 YFSETQ. Trimming at V came to 4 bases and at J to 8 bases, leaving 8 bases not matched to a gene. Drawing the rest from reference TRBV5-1 and TRBJ1-1, the complete variable domain is KAGVTQTPRYLIKTRGQQVTLSCSPISGHRSVSWYQQTPGQGLQFLFEYFSETQRNKGNFPGRFSGRQFSNSRSEMNVSTLELGDSALYLCASSPGTGAREAFFGQGTRLTVV.